The 11 T cell receptor beta chains listed next were all sequenced from one sample in a study of blood T cell repertoires in COVID-19. Sequenced by immunoSEQ multiplex PCR; TCRdb stores in-frame clones only, minus some. The repertoire holds fewer than 140,000 clones, with approximately 80% as singletons. Sequenced input: peripheral blood. Receptors originate from a man older than 75 with COVID-19, enrolled during active disease.

CDR3 amino acids: CSVHTQGVVNTEAFF. The CDR3 bases are TGCAGCGTTCACACACAGGGGGTAGTGAACACTGAAGCTTTCTTT. The chain links TRBV29-1 to TRBJ1-1; 8 positions match TRBD1. Per the germline V gene, CDR1 is SQVTM and CDR2 is ANQGSEA. The CDR3 consists of 15 residues. V lost 5 bases to trimming and J lost 0 bases; unmatched junction nucleotides: 8.

The chain combines TRBV6-5 with TRBJ1-4, with unresolved D. CDR3 length equals 13 residues. Germline values: CDR1 MNHEY, CDR2 SVGAGI. Trimming took 0 bases from V and 5 from J, leaving 4 bases between them. CDR3 residues: CASSYSLNEKLFF. In nucleotides, the CDR3 is TGTGCCAGCAGTTACTCCCTGAATGAAAAACTGTTTTTT.

The chain carries TRBV7-2 and TRBJ2-5; D perhaps matches TRBD1 (5 bases). The CDR3 is 12 amino acids. Between the trimmed V and J ends, which lost 5 bases and 7 bases, there was a span of 11 bases. From germline, CDR1 is SGHTA and CDR2 FQGNSA. CDR3 sequence: CASSPAQGTQYF. Written as DNA, the CDR3 is TGTGCCAGCAGCCCCGCCCAGGGGACCCAGTACTTC.

The chain combines TRBV19 with TRBJ1-1; 7 bases line up with TRBD1. This CDR3 region has 14 residues. From germline, CDR1 is LNHDA and CDR2 SQIVND (reference sequence). V was pared by 6 bases and J by 4 bases, with 8 bases of the junction left unmatched. In nucleotides, the CDR3 is TGTGCCAGTAGGGGACAGCGTGAAGGCACTGAAGCTTTCTTT. Amino acids: CASRGQREGTEAFF. Variable domain in full (rest from reference TRBV19 and TRBJ1-1): DGGITQSPKYLFRKEGQNVTLSCEQNLNHDAMYWYRQDPGQGLRLIYYSQIVNDFQKGDIAEGYSVSREKKESFPLTVTSAQKNPTAFYLCASRGQREGTEAFFGQGTRLTVV.

The rearrangement links TRBV6-2 or TRBV6-3 to TRBJ2-1; a possible D gene is TRBD2 (6 bases). CDR3 length: 16 amino acids. V dropped 5 bases and J dropped 9 bases, with 23 bases sitting between them. The germline V gene encodes CDR1 MNHEY and CDR2 SVGEGT. CDR3 nucleotide sequence: TGTGCCAGCAGTGGGTTTGGGCTAGCGTCTGGGGGTGAGCAGTTCTTC. Encoded protein: CASSGFGLASGGEQFF.

The gene calls are TRBV6-2 or TRBV6-3 and TRBJ2-3, with 8 bases matching TRBD1. Germline trimming cut 6 bases from V and 3 bases from J; bases unmatched to any gene: 5. The CDR3 has 14 residues. Per germline, CDR1 MNHEY and CDR2 SVGEGT. The CDR3 bases are TGTGCCAGCAGCCCGGACAGGGTTACAGATACGCAGTATTTT. Translating gives CASSPDRVTDTQYF.

This chain links TRBV4-2 with TRBJ2-7; D is perhaps TRBD1 (5 bases). V was trimmed by 4 bases and J by 1 base, leaving 8 bases between them. The CDR3 consists of 13 residues. Germline V gene lookup returns CDR1 LGHNA and CDR2 YNFKEQ. CDR3 loop: CASSPTASYEQYF. CDR3 DNA: TGTGCCAGCAGCCCGACAGCATCCTACGAGCAGTACTTC.

The rearrangement joins TRBV9 to TRBJ2-5; the match to TRBD2 covers 10 bases. J lost 3 bases, V lost 4 bases, and 3 bases had no gene match. CDR1 SGDLS and CDR2 YYNGEE come from the germline V gene. CDR3 length equals 14 residues. Here the CDR3 DNA reads TGTGCCAGCAGCCCCAGCGGGAGGGAAGAGACCCAGTACTTC. Its protein is CASSPSGREETQYF.

The CDR3 coding sequence is TGTGCCAGCAGCGCCCATAGCGGGTCGAACACCGGGGAGCTGTTTTTT. Its translation is CASSAHSGSNTGELFF. The V gene is TRBV9, the J gene TRBJ2-2, with TRBD2 matching over 7 bases. CDR1 is SGDLS and CDR2 is YYNGEE in the germline V gene. The CDR3 has 16 amino acids. V lost 3 bases and J lost 0; bases outside the gene matches: 5.

As to this clone: One junction end disagrees with the germline gene, perhaps due to a read error. The rearrangement links TRBV29-1 to TRBJ2-5; TRBD2 might be the D (5 bases). CDR1 is SQVTM and CDR2 is ANQGSEA in the germline V gene. There are 15 residues in the CDR3. CDR3 amino acids: CSVGADDGLQGTQYF. For the CDR3, the DNA is TGCAGCGTTGGGGCGGATGACGGACTCCAAGGGACCCAGTACTTC.

This clone occurred a few times. The chain recombines TRBV12-3 or TRBV12-4 with TRBJ1-1; D gene uncertain. This CDR3 has 13 amino acids. V was trimmed by 6 bases and J by 3 bases, leaving 11 bases between them. The CDR3 spells CASSPPGDTEAFF. CDR3 coding DNA: TGTGCCAGCAGCCCCCCCGGGGACACTGAAGCTTTCTTT.